This T cell receptor beta chain was identified during a study of TIL therapy for anti-PD-1-resistant metastatic lung cancer. Turning to the study itself: Median patient age was nearly 55, ranging roughly 38-75 years. Half of patients were current or former smokers.

Documented time point: pre-treatment sample, taken before nivolumab and TIL therapy. The libraries were made with immunoSEQ v3. Some clones are missing from TCRdb's copy, which holds only in-frame ones; the method was immunoSEQ multiplex PCR. The table shows approximately 45,000 clones, with roughly 85% occurring only once. There are 15 residues in the CDR3. In germline, CDR1 is SGHRS, CDR2 YFSETQ. V was pared by 4 bases and J by 0 bases, with 10 bases between. Sequencing used blood, obtained at baseline. This sequence was found in a man between 65 and 85 years old with non-small cell lung cancer. The chain combines TRBV5-1 with TRBJ1-4, with D possibly being TRBD1 (5 bases). Written as DNA, the CDR3 is TGCGCCAGCAGCGACAGAGCCGCAACTAATGAAAAACTGTTTTTT. Its translation: CASSDRAATNEKLFF.